This TCR beta chain was sequenced in a study of response to subunit inactivated influenza vaccine. Findings of the study overall: Each seasonal influenza vaccination, the authors suggested, recruits few new T cells.

There are 13 residues in the CDR3. Germline V gene sequence: CDR1 SGHVS, CDR2 FQNEAQ. Trimming took off 2 bases at V and 6 bases at J, with 8 bases between the two ends. TCRdb processed the RT-PCR reads anew with MiXCR; each CDR3 protein has one entry. This table has 650,000 to 850,000 distinct CDR3 sequences, over 11% appearing once. This clonotype appeared a few times. Its antigen is as yet unknown. The specimen comprised PBMCs from blood, sampled around two weeks before vaccination. The source is a man aged 50 to 59 who received an inactivated influenza vaccine. The chain combines TRBV7-8 with TRBJ1-5, with D uncertain. The CDR3 DNA is TGTGCCAGCAGCTTAAGAACAATTCAGCCCCAGCATTTT. It is translated as CASSLRTIQPQHF.